One and the same sample provided the 4 T cell receptor beta chains below, sequenced in a study of T-cell reconstitution after alpha-beta-depleted transplantation in children. Construction of the TCRbeta library involved unique molecular identifiers. One entry per CDR3 protein results from TCRdb running MiXCR on the PCR reads. The sample yields around 500,000 distinct CDR3 sequences, 12% seen once. Sequences were derived from PBMCs from the stem cell graft donor, sampled from the stem cell graft. The receptors come from a human donor who donated a stem cell graft to a child with combined immunodeficiency.

This clonotype has just a few counts. The CDR3 DNA reads as TGTGCCAGCAGCCCTCAGGGACTAGCGGGAGGCGAGCAGTACTTC. Its translation is CASSPQGLAGGEQYF. The V and J genes are TRBV7-3 and TRBJ2-7; 15 nucleotides match TRBD2. With V trimmed by 5 bases and J by 6 bases, 5 bases remained unmatched. The CDR3 runs 15 residues. Germline CDR1 SGHTA, CDR2 FQGTGA.

The V and J genes are TRBV20-1 and TRBJ2-7, with D perhaps matching TRBD1 (6 bases). V gave up 5 bases and J gave up 1 base, with 12 bases separating them. Germline CDR1 is DFQATT and CDR2 is SNEGSKA (reference sequence). This CDR3 comprises 13 residues. The CDR3 here is CSAPDRRSYEQYF. DNA for the CDR3: TGCAGTGCTCCAGACAGGCGATCCTACGAGCAGTACTTC.

A few counts support this clonotype. The V and J genes are TRBV5-1 and TRBJ2-7; 9 bases are shared with TRBD1. J gave up 4 bases and V 0 bases, and 5 bases lay outside the gene matches. Germline V gene sequence: CDR1 SGHRS, CDR2 YFSETQ. The length of the CDR3 is 15 residues. The CDR3 region is CASSLEGQGQYEQYF. CDR3 DNA sequence: TGCGCCAGCAGCTTGGAGGGACAGGGACAATACGAGCAGTACTTC.

In this sample, this clonotype turned up a few times. The chain combines TRBV6-2 or TRBV6-3 with TRBJ2-5; possible D gene TRBD2, 6 bases. Per germline, CDR1 MNHEY and CDR2 SVGEGT. CDR3 size: 13 residues. Trimming took 6 bases from V and 0 from J, leaving 8 bases between them. In DNA form, the CDR3 reads TGTGCCAGCAGGGGGGACTACCAAGAGACCCAGTACTTC. Its protein is CASRGDYQETQYF.